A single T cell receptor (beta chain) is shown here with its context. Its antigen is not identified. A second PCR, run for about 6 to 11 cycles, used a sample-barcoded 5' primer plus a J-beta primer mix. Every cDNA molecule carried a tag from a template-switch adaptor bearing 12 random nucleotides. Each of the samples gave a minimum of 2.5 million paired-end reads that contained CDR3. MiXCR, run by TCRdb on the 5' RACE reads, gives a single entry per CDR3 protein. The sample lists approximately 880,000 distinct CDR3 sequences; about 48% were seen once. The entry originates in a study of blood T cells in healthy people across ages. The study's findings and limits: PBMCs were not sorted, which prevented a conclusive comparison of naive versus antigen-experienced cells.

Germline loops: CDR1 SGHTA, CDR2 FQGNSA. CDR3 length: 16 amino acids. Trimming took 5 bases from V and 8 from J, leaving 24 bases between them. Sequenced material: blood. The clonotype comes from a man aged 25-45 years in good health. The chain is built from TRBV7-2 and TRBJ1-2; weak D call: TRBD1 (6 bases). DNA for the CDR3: TGTGCCAGCAGCCCGACCGGGACACAAACCCCAGGAGGCTACACCTTC. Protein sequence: CASSPTGTQTPGGYTF.